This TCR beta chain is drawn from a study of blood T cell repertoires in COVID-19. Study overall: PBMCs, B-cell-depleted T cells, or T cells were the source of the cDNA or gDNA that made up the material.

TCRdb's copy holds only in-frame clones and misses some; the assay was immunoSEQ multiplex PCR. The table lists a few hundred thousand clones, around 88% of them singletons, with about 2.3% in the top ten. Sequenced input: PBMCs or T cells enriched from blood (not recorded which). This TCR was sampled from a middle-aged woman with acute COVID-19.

CDR3 coding DNA: TGTGCCAGCAGCTTAAGACCTAAGGTGGGAGTTACCTACGAGCAGTACGTC. Translation gives CASSLRPKVGVTYEQYV. The V and J genes are TRBV13 and TRBJ2-7; a weak D match, TRBD2 (5 bases). Germline loops: CDR1 PRHDT, CDR2 FYEKMQ (reference sequence). CDR3 length equals 17 residues. Trimming took off 2 bases at V and 2 bases at J, with 19 bases between the two ends.